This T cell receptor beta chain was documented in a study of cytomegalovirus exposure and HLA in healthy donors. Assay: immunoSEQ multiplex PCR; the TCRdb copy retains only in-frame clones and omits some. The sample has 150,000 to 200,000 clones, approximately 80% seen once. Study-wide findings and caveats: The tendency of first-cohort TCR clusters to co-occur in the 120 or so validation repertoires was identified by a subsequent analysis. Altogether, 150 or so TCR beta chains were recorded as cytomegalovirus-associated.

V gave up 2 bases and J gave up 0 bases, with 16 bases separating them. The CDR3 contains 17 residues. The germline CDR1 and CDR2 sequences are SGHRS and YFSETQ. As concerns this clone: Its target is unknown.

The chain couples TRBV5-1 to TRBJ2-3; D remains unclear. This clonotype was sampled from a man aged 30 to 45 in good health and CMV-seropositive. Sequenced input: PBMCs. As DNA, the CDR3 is TGCGCCAGCAGCTTTTCGGTTCTCCCCACTAGCACAGATACGCAGTATTTT. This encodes CASSFSVLPTSTDTQYF.